This T cell receptor beta chain was identified in a study of blood T cell repertoires in COVID-19. Study at large: Sample material is recorded as cDNA or gDNA derived from T cells, B-cell-depleted T cells, or PBMCs.

Recruitment covered over 20 US areas and drew participants whose ages spanned roughly 18 to 100 years. Categorization into cohorts depended on clinical history that participants reported. Donors in Cohort 3 counted as recovered after two negative PCRs, clearance, or symptom resolution. The trim removed 4 bases at V and 7 bases at J, leaving 6 bases unmatched. This CDR3 spans 14 amino acids. Germline V lookup: CDR1 LGHDT, CDR2 YNNKEL (reference sequence). Method: immunoSEQ multiplex PCR; TCRdb's copy keeps in-frame clones and lacks some. The sample has a few hundred thousand clones; around 89% are singletons.

The J gene is TRBJ2-1, the V gene TRBV3-1 (or the pseudogene TRBV3-2); 8 nucleotides line up with TRBD2. The source material was PBMCs or T cells enriched from blood (not recorded which). The clonotype was recovered from a woman aged 40 to 55 who had recovered from COVID-19. CDR3 amino acids: CASSLTGGANEQFF. The CDR3 DNA reads as TGTGCCAGCAGCCTCACCGGGGGGGCGAATGAGCAGTTCTTC.